This TCR beta chain was sequenced for a study of T-cell memory formation after mild COVID-19. Across the whole study: Most TCR clusters belonged to a single donor.

Broader study findings: In second-wave clones peaking day 37, SARS-CoV-2 specificity remained unconfirmed. Clones shrinking between day 15 and 85 showed a balanced CD4/CD8 split, and those that grew later tilted toward CD4+.

Looked up from germline, CDR1 is ENHRY and CDR2 is SYGVKD. Trimming stripped 0 bases from V and 8 bases from J, with 10 bases between. The CDR3 is 14 amino acids. This clonotype was observed a few times. What it binds is unknown. Constant-segment primers served in 5'RACE that generated TCR alpha and TCR beta cDNA libraries bearing sample barcodes and UMIs. TCRdb reprocessed the 5' RACE reads with MiXCR, giving one entry per CDR3 protein. The sample includes tens of thousands of distinct CDR3 sequences, around a quarter of them seen just once. The clonotype comes from a young man who had mild COVID-19 (a few samples of this study predate the infection). Cell type and time point are not known. Sequenced material: PBMCs or a T cell subset sorted from them (not recorded which). The V and J genes are TRBV10-3 and TRBJ1-4; a possible D gene is TRBD1 (6 bases). CDR3 sequence: CAISESGGSEKLFF. CDR3 DNA sequence: TGTGCCATCAGTGAGTCGGGGGGCAGCGAAAAACTGTTTTTT.